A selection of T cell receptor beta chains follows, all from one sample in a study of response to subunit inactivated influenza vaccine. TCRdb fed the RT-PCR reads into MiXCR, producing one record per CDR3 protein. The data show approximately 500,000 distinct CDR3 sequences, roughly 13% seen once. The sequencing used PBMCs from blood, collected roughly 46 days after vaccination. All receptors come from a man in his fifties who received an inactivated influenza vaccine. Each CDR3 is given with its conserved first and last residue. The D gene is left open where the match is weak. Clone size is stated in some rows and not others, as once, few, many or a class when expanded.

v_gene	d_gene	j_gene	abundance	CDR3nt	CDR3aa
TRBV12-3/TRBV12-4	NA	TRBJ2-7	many	TGTGCCAGCAGTCTCCTCGCGGGACGCTCCTACGAGCAGTACTTC	CASSLLAGRSYEQYF
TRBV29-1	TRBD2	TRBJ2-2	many	TGCAGCGTTGTAGCGGGAGGGCCCCCCGGGGAGCTGTTTTTT	CSVVAGGPPGELFF
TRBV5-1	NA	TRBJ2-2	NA	TGCGCCAGCAGCCTCGCTACCAAGAACACCGGGGAGCTGTTTTTT	CASSLATKNTGELFF
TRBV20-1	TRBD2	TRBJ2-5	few	TGCAGTGCTAGAGCCTTAAGGACTAGCGGACTTCAAGAGACCCAGTACTTC	CSARALRTSGLQETQYF
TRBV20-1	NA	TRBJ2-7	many	TGCAGTGCTAGACTCTATCCGGTGCAGTACTTC	CSARLYPVQYF
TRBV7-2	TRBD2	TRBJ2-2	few	TGTGCCAGCAGCTCACAAGCGGGAGGGCACTACGGGGAGCTGTTTTTT	CASSSQAGGHYGELFF
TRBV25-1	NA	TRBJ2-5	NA	TGTGCCAGCAGTGCCATTCTGAAGAGGACCCAGTACTTC	CASSAILKRTQYF
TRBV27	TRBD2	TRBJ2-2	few	TGTGCCAGCAGTCGACAGTACCTAGCGGCCTCGAACACCGGGGAGCTGTTTTTT	CASSRQYLAASNTGELFF
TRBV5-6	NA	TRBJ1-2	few	TGTGCCAGCAGCCCCGGGGGACCCTCTAACTATGGCTACACCTTC	CASSPGGPSNYGYTF
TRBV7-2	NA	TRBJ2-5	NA	TGTGCCAGCAGCTTAGTGGGCGGGCGGGGACAGAAAGAGACCCAGTACTTC	CASSLVGGRGQKETQYF
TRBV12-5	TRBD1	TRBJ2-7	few	TGTGCTAGTGGTCTCGGGACAGGGGCCTACGAGCAGTACTTC	CASGLGTGAYEQYF
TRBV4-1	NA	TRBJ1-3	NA	NA	CASSQFGSGASGNTIYF